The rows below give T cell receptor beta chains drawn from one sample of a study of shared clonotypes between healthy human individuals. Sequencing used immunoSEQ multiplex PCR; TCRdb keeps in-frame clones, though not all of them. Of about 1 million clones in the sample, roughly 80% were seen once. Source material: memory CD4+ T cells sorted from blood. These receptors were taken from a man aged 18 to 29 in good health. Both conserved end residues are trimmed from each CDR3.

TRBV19,ASSELAGVETQY
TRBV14,ASSPTRSEQY
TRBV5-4,ASSLEGRALNTEAF
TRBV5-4,ASSLGPGRDYEQY
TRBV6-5,ASSYGGGYGYT
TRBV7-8,ASSPGGNTEAF
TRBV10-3,AISERTYGYT
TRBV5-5,ASSLSAGISSYEQY
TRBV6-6,ASSYTPYEQY
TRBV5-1,ASSSGTGSDT
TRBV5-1,ASSFSREETQY
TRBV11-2,ASSFITSGTDTQY
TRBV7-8,ASSQQGGASNQPQH
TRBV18,ASSFQGLGTEAF
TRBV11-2,ASSGGLAGGSYEQY
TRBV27,ASSSTPNTEAF
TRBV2,ASSVRGGETQY
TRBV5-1,ASSLSASQGTLSGVYNEQF
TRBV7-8,ASSLAEQFIYEQY
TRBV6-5,ASSPGWDREAF
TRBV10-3,AISDTGNNEQF
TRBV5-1,ASSAGTGVPYEQY
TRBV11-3,ASSLGLAQSNEQF
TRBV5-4,ASVLTSGTGNEQF
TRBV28,ASTLVGDGYT
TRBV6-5,ASSITGEGEKLF
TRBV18,ASSRTPGQRTYEQY
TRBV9,ASTKRGGITDTQY
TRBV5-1,ASSLAGADTQY
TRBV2,ASSYTFSGANVLT
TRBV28,ASSLNPKSGDFYEQF
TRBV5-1,ASSRGSSEGELF
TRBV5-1,ASSPGIGGPNQPQH
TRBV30,AWTTGGHQPQH
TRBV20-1,SAKDSYEQY
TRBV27,ASSPDWGNTEAF
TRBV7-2,ASSYLQGGGTEAF
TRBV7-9,ASSLEGRVGRAEQY
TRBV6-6,ASQIRGQGGAEAF
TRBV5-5,ASSPRGLAGSDTQY
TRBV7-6,ASSSRRGEKLF
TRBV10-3,AISGGAGHVNYGYT